This T cell receptor (beta chain) was profiled in a study of cytomegalovirus exposure and HLA in healthy donors. 13 Jbeta primers and 60 Vbeta primers were used for the PCR. Assay used: immunoSEQ multiplex PCR; TCRdb lists only in-frame clones, some missing. This table holds roughly 190,000 clones, roughly 80% found once. The V gene lost 4 bases and the J gene lost 5 bases, with 12 bases spanning the gap. The CDR3 is 13 amino acids. Looked up from germline, CDR1 is SGHVS and CDR2 is FNYEAQ. Specimen: PBMCs. The TCR sequence derives from a woman between 18 and 29 years old in good health and CMV-seronegative. The chain uses TRBV7-6 and TRBJ2-7; possibly TRBD1 for D (5 bases). CDR3 bases: TGTGCCAGCAGCTCCGCCATAGGGGACGAGCAGTACTTC. It codes for CASSSAIGDEQYF.